This T cell receptor beta chain is drawn from a study of shared clonotypes between healthy human individuals. On the study more broadly: Donors had three CD4 naive, three CD4 memory, two CD8 naive and one CD8 memory plate apiece.

To note about this clone: Its antigen is unidentified. The identical CDR3 is also encoded by other nucleotide sequences in the sample.

Findings and limits, study-wide: Large depth notwithstanding, sorted-subset sequencing proved incomplete by rarefaction.

This CDR3 is 11 amino acids long. Germline V gene lookup returns CDR1 SNHLY and CDR2 FYNNEI. Trimming pared 2 bases from V and 4 bases from J, leaving 3 bases between. For each subset, genomic DNA was distributed in equal portions over several immunoSEQ plates. Clones were read by immunoSEQ multiplex PCR, and TCRdb kept only the in-frame ones, dropping some. The data show about 2,500,000 clones, with 90% to 95% seen just once and roughly 0.14% held by the top ten. Partitioning of CD4+ cells yielded a CD45RA+ naive subset and a CD45RA-negative memory subset. The chain links TRBV2 to TRBJ2-7, with no clear D. The receptor was derived from a man younger than 35 in good health. Sequenced sample: naive CD4+ T cells sorted from blood. The sample's subset: CD45RA+ positively selected. Here the CDR3 DNA reads TGTGCCAGCAGTGAACCGTACGAGCAGTACTTC. This translates into CASSEPYEQYF.